A single sample is the source of the 9 T cell receptor beta chains below, sequenced in a study of T-cell memory formation after mild COVID-19. MiXCR, applied by TCRdb to the 5' RACE reads, yields one record per CDR3 protein. The sample shows about 400,000 distinct CDR3 sequences, under 25% of them seen only once. The specimen sequenced was PBMCs or a T cell subset sorted from them (not recorded which). These receptors were collected from an adult woman who had mild COVID-19 (a few samples of this study predate the infection). Cell type and time point are not known.

This clonotype was counted at least ten times. CDR3 in DNA: TGTGCCAGCAGCTTAGCGGGCCAACAAGAGACCCAGTACTTC. Translated: CASSLAGQQETQYF. V gene TRBV7-2 combines with J gene TRBJ2-5; no reliable D call. Per germline, CDR1 SGHTA and CDR2 FQGNSA. The CDR3 runs to 14 residues. Trimming shortened V by 0 bases and J by 2 bases, and 7 bases separated the two germline ends.

V is TRBV30 and J is TRBJ2-3, with D possibly called TRBD1 or TRBD2 (5 bases each). Germline-derived CDR1 and CDR2 are GTSNPN and SVGIG (reference sequence). This CDR3 comprises 16 residues. V shed 6 bases and J shed 4 bases, with 23 bases lying between them. The CDR3: CACPIEGAKGADTQYF. The CDR3 DNA reads TGTGCCTGCCCCATCGAGGGAGCAAAAGGGGCAGATACGCAGTATTTT.

This clonotype was recorded a few times. The chain has TRBV24-1 and TRBJ2-3; perhaps D is TRBD1 or TRBD2 (7 bases each). V was pared by 3 bases and J by 6 bases, with 24 bases between. CDR3 size: 18 residues. The germline gives CDR1 KGHDR, CDR2 SFDVKD. The CDR3 region is CATSDLPGGGQPRDTQYF. CDR3 coding DNA: TGTGCCACCAGTGATCTCCCCGGCGGGGGACAGCCAAGGGATACGCAGTATTTT.

The chain is built from TRBV6-2 or TRBV6-3 and TRBJ2-1, with 13 positions matching TRBD2. This CDR3 spans 16 amino acids. V lost 2 bases to trimming and J lost 8 bases; unmatched junction nucleotides: 6. Germline V CDR1 and CDR2: MNHEY, SVGEGT. The CDR3 sequence is CASSYLTSGGLDEQFF. The CDR3, as DNA: TGTGCCAGCAGTTACCTGACTAGCGGGGGGCTGGATGAGCAGTTCTTC.

In this sample, this clonotype is medium-sized. In DNA form, the CDR3 reads TGCAGTGCTAGATCGGGAGGGGACGTTGAGCAGTTCTTC. This gives the protein CSARSGGDVEQFF. The gene calls are TRBV20-1 and TRBJ2-1; TRBD2 agrees at 8 bases. Trimming took 2 bases from V and 9 from J; bases not matched to a gene: 6. From germline, CDR1 is DFQATT and CDR2 SNEGSKA (reference sequence). CDR3 length: 13 amino acids.

The sample holds a few counts of this clonotype. The chain recombines TRBV2 with TRBJ2-2; 12 bases match TRBD2. The J segment lost 2 bases and the V segment lost 3 bases, leaving 4 bases of the junction unmatched. There are 17 residues in the CDR3. Germline loops: CDR1 SNHLY, CDR2 FYNNEI. CDR3 sequence (DNA): TGTGCCAGCAGTGACGAGACTAGCGGGGGTAACACCGGGGAGCTGTTTTTT. Protein sequence: CASSDETSGGNTGELFF.

This chain connects TRBV29-1 to TRBJ2-2; TRBD2 might be the D (5 bases). V was shortened by 5 bases and J by 3 bases, with 16 bases between the two germline ends. CDR3 length equals 15 residues. CDR1 and CDR2 from the germline V gene are SQVTM and ANQGSEA. For the CDR3, the DNA is TGCAGCGTTATGGACTCCCGCGCATACACCGGGGAGCTGTTTTTT. It is translated as CSVMDSRAYTGELFF.

In its sample, this clonotype was seen many times. The chain is built from TRBV5-1 and TRBJ2-7; TRBD1 matches 8 bases. Germline lookup yields CDR1 SGHRS and CDR2 YFSETQ. The trim removed 0 bases at V and 3 bases at J, leaving 8 bases unmatched. This CDR3 is built from 16 residues. The CDR3 DNA follows: TGCGCCAGCAGCTTGGAGACAGGGGCATCATACTACGAGCAGTACTTC. Encoded protein: CASSLETGASYYEQYF.

This clonotype was seen ten or more times. The chain joins TRBV12-3 or TRBV12-4 to TRBJ2-7, with 13 bases aligning to TRBD2. The CDR3 has 15 amino acids. The junction had 5 bases not matched to a gene; V was cut back by 8 bases and J by 1 base. The CDR3 sequence: CASSRGLAGSYEQYF. In DNA, the CDR3 is TGTGCCAGCTCCCGGGGACTAGCGGGGTCCTACGAGCAGTACTTC.